Following are 19 T cell receptor beta chains from one sample sequenced in a study of CD8 T cells in ankylosing spondylitis. TCRdb recomputed calls from the 5' RACE reads with MiXCR, one row per CDR3 protein. The sample yields about 240,000 distinct CDR3 sequences, around 7.8% seen once. Sequencing input: blood, either unsorted or a sorted T cell fraction (not recorded which). The receptors originated from a male donor with ankylosing spondylitis or in good health (not recorded which).

This clonotype was picked up many times. This sequence joins TRBV12-3 or TRBV12-4 and TRBJ1-2; a weak D match, TRBD1 (5 bases). CDR3 length: 16 amino acids. V lost 6 bases and J 4 bases, leaving 21 bases between the germline ends. The CDR3 DNA reads TGTGCCAGCAGCCGACAGTCCCAAGGAGCTGGCTATGGCTACACCTTC. It is translated as CASSRQSQGAGYGYTF.

This clonotype was observed at least ten times. In DNA, the CDR3 is TGCAGTGCTGCTGACCACCTGGGGACTAGTTCCTACGAGCAGTACTTC. It encodes CSAADHLGTSSYEQYF. This chain uses TRBV20-1 with TRBJ2-7, with 8 bases aligning to TRBD2. V shed 5 bases, J shed 1 base, and the junction held 13 bases outside the gene matches. This CDR3 spans 16 amino acids. Germline V gene lookup returns CDR1 DFQATT and CDR2 SNEGSKA (reference sequence).

This clonotype was found many times. The chain joins TRBV28 to TRBJ1-2, with D unclear. Trimming took 6 bases from V and 8 from J, leaving 22 bases between them. Germline assignment: CDR1 MDHEN and CDR2 SYDVKM. The CDR3 is made up of 15 amino acids. CDR3 sequence (DNA): TGTGCCAGCAGATTCGGTTATCTCCCCAAGGAGGGCTACACCTTC. Translated: CASRFGYLPKEGYTF.

With respect to this clonotype: This may be a read error, as it is one base from a much larger clone. The chain has TRBV7-3 and TRBJ2-7, with D possibly TRBD2 on 5 matching bases. Per germline, CDR1 SGHTA and CDR2 FQGTGA. The CDR3 runs to 15 residues. The CDR3 loop is CASSLIGARESEQSF. The CDR3 bases are TGTGCCAGCAGCTTAATCGGTGCTCGGGAATCCGAGCAGTCCTTC.

The table lists this clonotype with a few counts. This chain connects TRBV19 to TRBJ2-1; TRBD2 might be the D (6 bases). Germline CDR1 LNHDA, CDR2 SQIVND (reference sequence). The CDR3 is 15 amino acids. Trimming pared 8 bases from V and 8 bases from J, leaving 22 bases between. CDR3 sequence: CASYSPGLLGDEQFF. The CDR3 DNA follows: TGTGCCAGTTACAGCCCGGGACTTCTGGGAGATGAGCAGTTCTTC.

This clonotype was counted ten times or more. This rearrangement joins TRBV20-1 to TRBJ1-1, with unresolved D. From germline, CDR1 is DFQATT and CDR2 SNEGSKA (reference sequence). The CDR3 runs 12 residues. Trimming left V 4 bases short and J 1 base short, with 7 bases between. The DNA for the CDR3 is TGCAGTGCTAAGGCAGGGAACACTGAAGCTTTCTTT. Translation gives CSAKAGNTEAFF.

This clonotype was found many times. V is TRBV5-1 and J is TRBJ1-1; D perhaps matches TRBD1 (5 bases). Germline lookup yields CDR1 SGHRS and CDR2 YFSETQ. This CDR3 has 14 residues. V dropped 4 bases and J dropped 2 bases, with 12 bases sitting between them. CDR3 residues: CASSPGTVNTEAFF. Here the CDR3 DNA reads TGCGCCAGCAGCCCAGGGACCGTCAACACTGAAGCTTTCTTT. Looking up the rest from reference TRBV5-1 and TRBJ1-1 gives the full variable domain: KAGVTQTPRYLIKTRGQQVTLSCSPISGHRSVSWYQQTPGQGLQFLFEYFSETQRNKGNFPGRFSGRQFSNSRSEMNVSTLELGDSALYLCASSPGTVNTEAFFGQGTRLTVV.

The chain couples TRBV10-3 to TRBJ1-6; weak D call: TRBD1 (6 bases). The V end was cut by 4 bases, the J end by 8 bases, with 12 bases between. Germline CDR1 and CDR2: ENHRY and SYGVKD. This CDR3 has 14 residues. The CDR3 DNA reads TGTGCCATCAGTGCCGGGGGGCGCGATTCACCCCTCCACTTT. Its protein is CAISAGGRDSPLHF.

Ten or more counts support this clonotype. V is TRBV5-1 and J is TRBJ2-2, with D tentatively TRBD1 or TRBD2 (6 bases each). Germline V CDR1 and CDR2: SGHRS, YFSETQ. The V end lost 0 bases, the J end lost 3 bases, and 12 bases lay between the germline ends. The CDR3 consists of 16 residues. The CDR3 region is CASSLARGLDTGELFF. CDR3 bases: TGCGCCAGCAGCTTGGCCCGGGGGCTGGACACCGGGGAGCTGTTTTTT.

This clonotype has ten or more counts. The chain links TRBV30 to TRBJ1-4, with D unresolved. Between the trimmed V and J ends, which lost 2 bases and 6 bases, there was a span of 13 bases. Germline lookup yields CDR1 GTSNPN and CDR2 SVGIG (reference sequence). The CDR3 is made up of 14 amino acids. The CDR3 DNA follows: TGTGCCTGGAGTTGGGTCGGGAGCGATGAAAAACTGTTTTTT. This sequence encodes CAWSWVGSDEKLFF.

This clonotype has at least ten counts. J is TRBJ1-1 and V is TRBV12-5; 9 bases are a match to TRBD1. The CDR3 is 17 amino acids. Germline CDR1 LGHNT, CDR2 FRNRAP. V shed 6 bases, J shed 3 bases, and the junction held 14 bases outside the gene matches. The CDR3 sequence is CASGLDRGALPYTEAFF. The CDR3 nucleotides are TGTGCTAGTGGCCTCGACAGGGGGGCCCTCCCCTACACTGAAGCTTTCTTT.

This clonotype turned up a few times. This sequence joins TRBV30 and TRBJ1-1; D not certain. CDR1 is GTSNPN, CDR2 SVGIG, per germline (reference sequence). This CDR3 has 11 residues. Trimming cost V 2 bases and J 5 bases, with 6 bases left between them. DNA for the CDR3: TGTGCCTGGAGTCCAGGAACTGAAGCTTTCTTT. It translates to CAWSPGTEAFF. The full variable domain, rest sourced from reference TRBV30 and TRBJ1-1, is SQTIHQWPATLVQPVGSPLSLECTVEGTSNPNLYWYRQAAGRGLQLLFYSVGIGQISSEVPQNLSASRPQDRQFILSSKKLLLSDSGFYLCAWSPGTEAFFGQGTRLTVV.

The sample holds many counts of this clonotype. This chain links TRBV7-2 with TRBJ2-3; tentative D call: TRBD1 (7 bases). The CDR3 is made up of 16 amino acids. In germline, CDR1 is SGHTA, CDR2 FQGNSA. Trimming shortened V by 4 bases and J by 6 bases, and 20 bases separated the two germline ends. The DNA of the CDR3 is TGTGCCAGCAGCTGGGTTTTGGCAGGGGGGAGGGATACGCAGTATTTT. This translates into CASSWVLAGGRDTQYF. Together with reference TRBV7-2 and TRBJ2-3, the CDR3 gives the full variable domain: GAGVSQSPSNKVTEKGKDVELRCDPISGHTALYWYRQSLGQGLEFLIYFQGNSAPDKSGLPSDRFSAERTGGSVSTLTIQRTQQEDSAVYLCASSWVLAGGRDTQYFGPGTRLTVL.

J is TRBJ2-3 and V is TRBV6-2 or TRBV6-3; no clear D. CDR3 size: 12 residues. Between the trimmed V and J ends, which lost 7 bases and 8 bases, there was a span of 13 bases. CDR1 MNHEY and CDR2 SVGEGT come from the germline V gene. The CDR3 protein is CASTNSDGTQYF. The CDR3 nucleotides read TGTGCCAGCACCAATTCAGATGGTACGCAGTATTTT.

This clonotype was seen at least ten times. The rearrangement links TRBV30 to TRBJ1-5; D uncertain. V was shortened by 0 bases and J by 0 bases, with 3 bases between the two germline ends. This CDR3 comprises 13 residues. The V gene's germline CDR1 is GTSNPN and CDR2 SVGIG (reference sequence). This CDR3 is CAWSVGSNQPQHF. The CDR3 bases are TGTGCCTGGAGTGTAGGTAGCAATCAGCCCCAGCATTTT.

In its sample, this clonotype was seen a few times. CDR3: CASSLWTVGTGELFF. The CDR3 DNA sequence: TGCGCCAGCAGCTTGTGGACTGTGGGGACCGGGGAGCTGTTTTTT. The chain uses TRBV5-1 and TRBJ2-2, with D tentatively TRBD2 (5 bases). The ends were cut back, 1 base at V and 5 bases at J, with 12 bases in the middle. The CDR3 has 15 residues. Germline V gene data show CDR1 as SGHRS and CDR2 as YFSETQ.

This chain joins TRBV6-5 and TRBJ2-3; possible D gene TRBD2, 5 bases. The CDR3 runs to 14 residues. The germline V gene has CDR1 MNHEY and CDR2 SVGAGI. Trimming cost V 3 bases and J 2 bases, with 9 bases left between them. The CDR3 reads CASSYYRDTDTQYF. As DNA, the CDR3 is TGTGCCAGCAGTTATTACCGGGACACAGATACGCAGTATTTT.

This clonotype was seen repeatedly, ten times or more. The chain couples TRBV27 to TRBJ1-1; D gene unclear. The V end was cut by 4 bases, the J end by 6 bases, with 9 bases between. CDR3 length equals 12 residues. Germline CDR1 MNHEY, CDR2 SMNVEV (reference sequence). This chain's CDR3 is CASSSPGPEAFF. CDR3 sequence (DNA): TGTGCCAGCAGTTCCCCCGGACCTGAAGCTTTCTTT.

Many counts were recorded for this clonotype. The gene calls are TRBV7-9 and TRBJ1-1, with D hard to call. The CDR3 covers 12 residues. The ends were cut back, 10 bases at V and 1 base at J, with 10 bases in the middle. The germline V gene encodes CDR1 SEHNR and CDR2 FQNEAQ (reference sequence). The CDR3 bases are TGTGCCACCTCAAATTCGAACACTGAAGCTTTCTTT. Translating it yields CATSNSNTEAFF.